One sample yielded the 20 T cell receptor beta chains listed below, sequenced in a study of blood T cell repertoires in COVID-19. The repertoire was sequenced with immunoSEQ multiplex PCR; TCRdb's copy has only in-frame clones and lacks some. This table holds about 260,000 clones, 85% to 90% found once. Sequencing was performed on peripheral blood. The receptors here all came from a middle-aged woman with acute or convalescent COVID-19.

The chain recombines TRBV7-2 with TRBJ1-5; D is possibly TRBD1 (5 bases). The V end was cut by 1 base, the J end by 4 bases, with 11 bases between. Germline CDR1 is SGHTA and CDR2 is FQGNSA. The length of the CDR3 is 15 residues. Here the CDR3 reads CASSLVQGLNQPQHF. For the CDR3, the DNA is TGTGCCAGCAGCTTAGTGCAGGGATTGAATCAGCCCCAGCATTTT.

The J gene is TRBJ1-3, the V gene TRBV5-1, with 7 positions matching TRBD1. Germline V lookup: CDR1 SGHRS, CDR2 YFSETQ. The CDR3 totals 14 residues. Losses at the gene ends were 4 bases for V and 0 bases for J; bases not matched to a gene: 1. The CDR3 coding sequence is TGCGCCAGCAGCCGGGACAGCTCTGGAAACACCATATATTTT. Amino acid sequence: CASSRDSSGNTIYF.

This clone was detected a few times. This rearrangement joins TRBV19 to TRBJ1-5, with 7 bases fitting TRBD1. The CDR3 covers 17 residues. V lost 4 bases to trimming and J lost 0 bases; unmatched junction nucleotides: 9. Germline loops: CDR1 LNHDA, CDR2 SQIVND (reference sequence). The CDR3 sequence is CASSTGPGTASNQPQHF. The CDR3, as DNA: TGTGCCAGTAGTACGGGGCCAGGGACAGCTAGCAATCAGCCCCAGCATTTT.

This chain uses TRBV7-8 with TRBJ1-1; D call uncertain. V lost 5 bases to trimming and J lost 6 bases, with 10 bases between them. Germline-derived CDR1 and CDR2 are SGHVS and FQNEAQ. There are 12 residues in the CDR3. DNA for the CDR3: TGTGCCAGCAGCAGACAACCCGCTGAAGCTTTCTTT. Its protein product is CASSRQPAEAFF.

The chain combines TRBV19 with TRBJ1-1, with TRBD1 matching over 9 bases. CDR1 and CDR2 from the germline V gene are LNHDA and SQIVND (reference sequence). This CDR3 comprises 16 residues. Trimming at V came to 9 bases and at J to 3 bases, leaving 14 bases not matched to a gene. CDR3 loop: CASSTQQGARHTEAFF. CDR3 nucleotide sequence: TGTGCCAGCTCGACGCAACAGGGGGCAAGGCACACTGAAGCTTTCTTT. The whole variable domain, filled in from reference TRBV19 and TRBJ1-1, reads DGGITQSPKYLFRKEGQNVTLSCEQNLNHDAMYWYRQDPGQGLRLIYYSQIVNDFQKGDIAEGYSVSREKKESFPLTVTSAQKNPTAFYLCASSTQQGARHTEAFFGQGTRLTVV.

This chain links TRBV11-1 with TRBJ2-5; D remains unclear. Trimming pared 5 bases from V and 5 bases from J, leaving 6 bases between. Germline loops: CDR1 SGHAT, CDR2 FQDESV (reference sequence). This CDR3 comprises 11 residues. CDR3 nucleotides: TGTGCCAGCAGCCGCCGGGAGACCCAGTACTTC. Protein: CASSRRETQYF.

This chain connects TRBV5-4 to TRBJ1-4; tentative D call: TRBD1 (5 bases). Germline CDR1 and CDR2: SGHNT and YYREEE (reference sequence). The CDR3 totals 13 residues. V lost 0 bases and J lost 7, with 7 bases in between. CDR3 in amino acids: CASSLAGGEKLFF. In DNA, the CDR3 is TGTGCCAGCAGCTTGGCCGGGGGTGAAAAACTGTTTTTT.

V gene TRBV23-1 combines with J gene TRBJ1-5, with D hard to call. TRBV23-1 is an ORF, with its function uncertain. Trimming stripped 4 bases from V and 1 base from J, with 20 bases between. This CDR3 is 18 amino acids long. CDR3 residues: CASSRVSPGAGSNQPQHF. CDR3 sequence (DNA): TGCGCCAGCAGTCGGGTGTCTCCCGGAGCTGGAAGCAATCAGCCCCAGCATTTT.

The J gene is TRBJ2-5, the V gene TRBV5-6; tentative D call: TRBD2 (6 bases). V lost 4 bases and J lost 5, with 15 bases in between. The CDR3 consists of 14 residues. Germline V lookup: CDR1 SGHDT, CDR2 YYEEEE. This CDR3 is CASSAVGGTETQYF. CDR3 coding DNA: TGTGCCAGCAGCGCGGTGGGCGGGACTGAGACCCAGTACTTC.

The chain combines TRBV28 with TRBJ2-7; TRBD2 might be the D (7 bases). V was cut by 3 bases and J by 6 bases, with 12 bases left in between. CDR1 and CDR2 from the germline V gene are MDHEN and SYDVKM. CDR3 size: 13 residues. The CDR3: CASSLAGAGEQYV. CDR3 in DNA: TGTGCCAGCAGTTTGGCGGGGGCTGGCGAGCAGTACGTC.

The genes are TRBV11-2 and TRBJ1-5; TRBD1 matches 7 bases. There are 17 residues in the CDR3. The J segment lost 1 base and the V segment lost 6 bases, leaving 12 bases of the junction unmatched. Germline V lookup: CDR1 SGHAT, CDR2 FQNNGV. CDR3 DNA: TGTGCCAGCAGTTTCAAATCCCAGGGGGTAAGCAATCAGCCCCAGCATTTT. Translating gives CASSFKSQGVSNQPQHF.

This chain connects TRBV5-1 to TRBJ1-1; D gene uncertain. This CDR3 is built from 13 residues. The V and J ends lost 1 base and 4 bases respectively, with 8 bases between them. The V gene's germline CDR1 is SGHRS and CDR2 YFSETQ. The CDR3 here is CASSLPGFTEAFF. In nucleotides, the CDR3 is TGCGCCAGCAGCTTGCCGGGGTTCACTGAAGCTTTCTTT.

With regard to this clone: In the same sample, other DNA sequences code for this CDR3. The V call is TRBV27, the J call TRBJ2-2, with 7 bases aligning to TRBD2. Germline V gene lookup returns CDR1 MNHEY and CDR2 SMNVEV (reference sequence). The CDR3 loop spans 15 amino acids. Trimming cost V 5 bases and J 3 bases; bases outside gene matches: 6. This CDR3 is CASSLRGRDTGELFF. Here the CDR3 DNA reads TGTGCCAGCAGTCTACGGGGGAGGGACACCGGGGAGCTGTTTTTT.

The chain employs TRBV5-4 and TRBJ2-3; 10 nucleotides match TRBD2. Germline V gene data show CDR1 as SGHNT and CDR2 as YYREEE (reference sequence). CDR3 length equals 13 residues. V shed 10 bases, J shed 4 bases, and the junction held 6 bases outside the gene matches. In nucleotides, the CDR3 is TGTGCCGCGGCGCTAGCGGGGGCAGATACGCAGTATTTT. Residues: CAAALAGADTQYF. The variable domain in full, completed from reference TRBV5-4 and TRBJ2-3, reads ETGVTQSPTHLIKTRGQQVTLRCSSQSGHNTVSWYQQALGQGPQFIFQYYREEENGRGNFPPRFSGLQFPNYSSELNVNALELDDSALYLCAAALAGADTQYFGPGTRLTVL.

The gene calls are TRBV6-5 and TRBJ1-4; possible D gene TRBD1, 6 bases. CDR3 size: 15 residues. CDR1 is MNHEY, CDR2 SVGAGI, per germline. V shed 6 bases and J shed 0 bases, with 11 bases lying between them. This chain's CDR3 is CASSENRATNEKLFF. CDR3 bases: TGTGCCAGCAGCGAGAACAGGGCAACTAATGAAAAACTGTTTTTT.

This sequence joins TRBV5-1 and TRBJ2-1; 11 nucleotides agree with TRBD2. Trimming at V came to 2 bases and at J to 6 bases, leaving 13 bases not matched to a gene. Germline CDR1 is SGHRS and CDR2 is YFSETQ. The CDR3 runs 18 residues. CDR3 sequence (DNA): TGCGCCAGCAGCTTACTCCCTAGCGGGGGGTCCTTCGTCAATGAGCAGTTCTTC. It translates to CASSLLPSGGSFVNEQFF.

The J gene is TRBJ1-3, the V gene TRBV18; the D is unclear. This CDR3 is 14 amino acids long. V was clipped by 0 bases and J by 0 bases, with 3 bases between them. The germline V gene encodes CDR1 KGHSH and CDR2 LQKENI. The CDR3 loop is CASSPPASGNTIYF. As DNA, the CDR3 is TGTGCCAGCTCACCACCGGCCTCTGGAAACACCATATATTTT.

V usage is TRBV7-8 and J usage is TRBJ1-2, with 8 bases that match TRBD1. CDR3 size: 15 residues. V lost 5 bases and J lost 6; bases outside the gene matches: 11. Per the germline V gene, CDR1 is SGHVS and CDR2 is FQNEAQ. The chain's CDR3 is CASSLDGQGRDGYTF. The DNA for the CDR3 is TGTGCCAGCAGCCTAGATGGACAGGGCAGAGATGGCTACACCTTC.

CDR3 DNA: TGTGCCAGCAGCTTAGCGGGGGGCCGGATTGAGCAGTTCTTC. This codes for CASSLAGGRIEQFF. This chain links TRBV9 with TRBJ2-1; 10 bases are shared with TRBD2. CDR3 length: 14 amino acids. In germline, CDR1 is SGDLS, CDR2 YYNGEE. V shed 4 bases and J 9 bases; nucleotides not matched to a gene: 7.

V gene TRBV7-3 combines with J gene TRBJ2-7; perhaps TRBD1 as D (6 bases). V was shortened by 5 bases and J by 3 bases, with 20 bases between the two germline ends. Germline-derived CDR1 and CDR2 are SGHTA and FQGTGA. The CDR3 has 16 amino acids. The CDR3 loop reads CASSPQTSGTYYEQYV. The CDR3 DNA is TGTGCCAGCAGCCCGCAAACCTCCGGGACATACTACGAGCAGTACGTC.